Following are 15 T cell receptor beta chains from one sample sequenced in a study of T cell responses to AZD1222 COVID-19 vaccine. Generated by immunoSEQ multiplex PCR, the TCRdb table keeps only in-frame clones and is missing some. Here the sample spans 75,000 to 90,000 clones, more than 85% being singletons. The material was peripheral blood, obtained 28 days after the second AZD1222 dose. Receptors originate from an adult who received the AZD1222 COVID-19 vaccine.

This clone was recorded once. This chain uses TRBV5-8 with TRBJ2-1, with 11 positions matching TRBD2. CDR3 length: 19 amino acids. Germline V lookup: CDR1 SGHTS, CDR2 YDEGEE. Trimming at V came to 3 bases and at J to 4 bases, leaving 15 bases not matched to a gene. DNA of the CDR3: TGTGCCAGCAGCTCTTACGACGGCCAGACTAGCGGGGCGTACAATGAGCAGTTCTTC. The encoded protein is CASSSYDGQTSGAYNEQFF.

The genes are TRBV10-1 and TRBJ2-1; no firm D call. V was trimmed by 3 bases and J by 8 bases, leaving 17 bases between them. Per germline, CDR1 WNHNN and CDR2 SYGVQD (reference sequence). There are 15 residues in the CDR3. CDR3 nucleotides: TGCGCCAGCAGTGAAACTCCGGGCCTACGGGATGAGCAGTTCTTC. Its translation: CASSETPGLRDEQFF.

J is TRBJ1-1 and V is TRBV3-1 (or the pseudogene TRBV3-2); no clear D. Germline CDR1 is LGHDT and CDR2 is YNNKEL (reference sequence). V lost 3 bases and J lost 3, with 11 bases in between. The CDR3 is 14 residues long. CDR3 sequence (DNA): TGTGCCAGCAGCCAGGACCCAAGGGACACTGAAGCTTTCTTT. This codes for CASSQDPRDTEAFF.

The chain combines TRBV2 with TRBJ2-1, with 9 positions matching TRBD2. The CDR3 is 13 residues long. CDR1 and CDR2 from the germline V gene are SNHLY and FYNNEI. V shed 4 bases, J shed 9 bases, and the junction held 4 bases outside the gene matches. For the CDR3, the DNA is TGTGCCAGCAGTGGGGGACTAGCTAGTGAGCAGTTCTTC. It is translated as CASSGGLASEQFF. Combining the CDR3 with reference TRBV2 and TRBJ2-1 gives the whole variable domain EPEVTQTPSHQVTQMGQEVILRCVPISNHLYFYWYRQILGQKVEFLVSFYNNEISEKSEIFDDQFSVERPDGSNFTLKIRSTKLEDSAMYFCASSGGLASEQFFGPGTRLTVL.

V usage is TRBV25-1 and J usage is TRBJ2-2; D call uncertain. The V end lost 6 bases, the J end lost 2 bases, and 13 bases lay between the germline ends. The CDR3 has 15 amino acids. Germline-derived CDR1 and CDR2 are MGHDK and SYGVNS. DNA for the CDR3: TGTGCCAGCAGGCCACCCGAAGGAAACACCGGGGAGCTGTTTTTT. Residues: CASRPPEGNTGELFF. Drawing the rest from reference TRBV25-1 and TRBJ2-2, the complete variable domain is EADIYQTPRYLVIGTGKKITLECSQTMGHDKMYWYQQDPGMELHLIHYSYGVNSTEKGDLSSESTVSRIRTEHFPLTLESARPSHTSQYLCASRPPEGNTGELFFGEGSRLTVL.

The chain links TRBV7-9 to TRBJ2-7; TRBD1 matches at 12 bases. The CDR3 is 15 amino acids. J lost 3 bases, V lost 5 bases, and 5 bases had no gene match. The germline CDR1 and CDR2 sequences are SEHNR and FQNEAQ (reference sequence). The DNA of the CDR3 is TGTGCCAGCAGCCCAGGGACAGGGGGCCGCTACGAGCAGTACTTC. Its protein is CASSPGTGGRYEQYF.

This clone has just one count. The chain has TRBV7-9 and TRBJ2-2; D possibly corresponds to TRBD2 (6 bases). Trimming left V 5 bases short and J 5 bases short, with 15 bases between. Germline assignment: CDR1 SEHNR and CDR2 FQNEAQ (reference sequence). The CDR3 consists of 15 residues. For the CDR3, the DNA is TGTGCCAGCAGCCCAGAGGGAGGTAGGACCGGGGAGCTGTTTTTT. Encoded protein: CASSPEGGRTGELFF.

The table lists this clone with a count of one. The CDR3 DNA reads TGCGCCAGCAGCCAGGGACAGGGACGGGAGACCCAGTACTTC. Its translation: CASSQGQGRETQYF. The V and J genes are TRBV4-3 and TRBJ2-5; 9 nucleotides align to TRBD1. Unmatched junction bases numbered 4, after V lost 3 bases and J lost 5 bases. The germline V gene has CDR1 LGHNA and CDR2 YSLEER. The CDR3 spans 14 residues.

The gene calls are TRBV27 and TRBJ1-2; 8 bases fit TRBD1. Germline CDR1 and CDR2: MNHEY and SMNVEV (reference sequence). V shed 3 bases, J shed 7 bases, and the junction held 13 bases outside the gene matches. The CDR3 spans 16 residues. The DNA for the CDR3 is TGTGCCAGCAGTTTGGATTTCTTGGGCGGGACAGGTGGCTACACCTTC. Translating it yields CASSLDFLGGTGGYTF.

This chain joins TRBV4-1 and TRBJ2-3; a possible D gene is TRBD1 (6 bases). Germline values: CDR1 MGHRA, CDR2 YSYEKL. The V gene lost 4 bases and the J gene lost 1 base, with 21 bases spanning the gap. This CDR3 comprises 18 residues. The CDR3 sequence: CASSPSQIQGLGTDTQYF. The DNA for the CDR3 is TGCGCCAGCAGCCCCAGTCAAATCCAGGGGCTAGGCACAGATACGCAGTATTTT.

This rearrangement joins TRBV5-6 to TRBJ1-5; TRBD1 matches at 7 bases. Losses at the gene ends were 4 bases for V and 5 bases for J; bases not matched to a gene: 6. From germline, CDR1 is SGHDT and CDR2 YYEEEE. This CDR3 has 14 amino acids. The CDR3 DNA sequence: TGTGCCAGCAGCCCCACAGGGGACGATCAGCCCCAGCATTTT. This encodes CASSPTGDDQPQHF.

This chain connects TRBV13 to TRBJ1-3, with TRBD1 matching over 7 bases. The V segment lost 3 bases and the J segment 3 bases; nucleotides outside the gene matches: 2. Germline V gives CDR1 PRHDT, CDR2 FYEKMQ (reference sequence). This CDR3 spans 14 amino acids. CDR3 DNA: TGTGCCAGCAGCTTGGGGACAGATGGAAACACCATATATTTT. Translating gives CASSLGTDGNTIYF.

The chain combines TRBV30 with TRBJ1-1, with TRBD1 matching over 7 bases. Germline loops: CDR1 GTSNPN, CDR2 SVGIG (reference sequence). J lost 2 bases, V lost 4 bases, and 4 bases had no gene match. There are 13 residues in the CDR3. The CDR3 protein is CAWTGTVNTEAFF. The CDR3 bases are TGTGCCTGGACCGGGACAGTTAACACTGAAGCTTTCTTT.

The chain employs TRBV14 and TRBJ2-7, with D perhaps TRBD1 (5 bases). V lost 6 bases to trimming and J lost 2 bases, with 11 bases between them. This CDR3 has 13 amino acids. CDR1 and CDR2 (germline): SGHDN, FVKESK. The CDR3 loop is CASRNTGTYEQYF. The CDR3, as DNA: TGTGCCAGCAGAAATACAGGAACCTACGAGCAGTACTTC.

The chain carries TRBV2 and TRBJ2-1; no clear D gene. V was pared by 10 bases and J by 0 bases, with 7 bases between. Germline V lookup: CDR1 SNHLY, CDR2 FYNNEI. This CDR3 is 12 amino acids long. The CDR3 nucleotides read TGTGCCACAGCAATCTCCTACAATGAGCAGTTCTTC. Translation gives CATAISYNEQFF.